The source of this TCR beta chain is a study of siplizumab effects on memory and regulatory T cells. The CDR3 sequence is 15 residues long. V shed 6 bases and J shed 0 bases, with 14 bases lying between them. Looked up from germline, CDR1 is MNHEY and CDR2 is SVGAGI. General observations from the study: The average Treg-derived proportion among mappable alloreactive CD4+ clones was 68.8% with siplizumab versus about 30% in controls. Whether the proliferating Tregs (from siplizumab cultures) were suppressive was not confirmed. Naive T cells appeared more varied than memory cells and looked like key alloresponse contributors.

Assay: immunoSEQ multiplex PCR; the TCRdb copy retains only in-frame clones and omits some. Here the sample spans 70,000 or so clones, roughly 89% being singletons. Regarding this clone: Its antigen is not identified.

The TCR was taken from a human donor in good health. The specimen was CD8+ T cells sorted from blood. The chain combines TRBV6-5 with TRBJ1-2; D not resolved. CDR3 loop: CASSLRIRTNYGYTF. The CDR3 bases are TGTGCCAGCAGCCTCCGGATTAGAACTAACTATGGCTACACCTTC.